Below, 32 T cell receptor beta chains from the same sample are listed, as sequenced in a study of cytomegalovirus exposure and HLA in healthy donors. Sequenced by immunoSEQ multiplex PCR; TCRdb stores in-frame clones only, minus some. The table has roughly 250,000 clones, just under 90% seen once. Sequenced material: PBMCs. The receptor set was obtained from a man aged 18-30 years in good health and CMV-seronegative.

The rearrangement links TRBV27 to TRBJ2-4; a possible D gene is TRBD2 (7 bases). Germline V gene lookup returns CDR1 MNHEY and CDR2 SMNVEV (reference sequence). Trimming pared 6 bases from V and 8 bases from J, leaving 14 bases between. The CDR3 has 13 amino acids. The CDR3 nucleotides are TGTGCCAGCAGCCCACAGGGAGGGGACATTCAGTACTTC. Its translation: CASSPQGGDIQYF.

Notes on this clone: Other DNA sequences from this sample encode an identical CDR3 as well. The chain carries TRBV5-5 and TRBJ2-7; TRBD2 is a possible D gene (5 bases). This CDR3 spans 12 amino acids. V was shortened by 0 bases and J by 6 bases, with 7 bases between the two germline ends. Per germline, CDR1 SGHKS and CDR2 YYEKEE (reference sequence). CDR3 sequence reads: CASSLAGSEQYF. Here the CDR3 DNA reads TGTGCCAGCAGCTTGGCGGGGAGCGAGCAGTACTTC.

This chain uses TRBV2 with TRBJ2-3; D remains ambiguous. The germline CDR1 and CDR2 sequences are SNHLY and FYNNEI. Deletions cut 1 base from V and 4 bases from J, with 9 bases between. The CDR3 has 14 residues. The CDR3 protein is CASSEDGASDTQYF. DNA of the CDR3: TGTGCCAGCAGTGAAGACGGAGCATCAGATACGCAGTATTTT. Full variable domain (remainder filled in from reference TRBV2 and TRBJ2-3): EPEVTQTPSHQVTQMGQEVILRCVPISNHLYFYWYRQILGQKVEFLVSFYNNEISEKSEIFDDQFSVERPDGSNFTLKIRSTKLEDSAMYFCASSEDGASDTQYFGPGTRLTVL.

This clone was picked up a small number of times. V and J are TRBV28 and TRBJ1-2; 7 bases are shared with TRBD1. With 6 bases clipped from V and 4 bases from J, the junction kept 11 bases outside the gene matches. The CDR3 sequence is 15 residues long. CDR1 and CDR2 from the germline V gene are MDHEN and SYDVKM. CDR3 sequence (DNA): TGTGCCAGCAGGTCCCCCAGGGGGGTTAGCTATGGCTACACCTTC. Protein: CASRSPRGVSYGYTF.

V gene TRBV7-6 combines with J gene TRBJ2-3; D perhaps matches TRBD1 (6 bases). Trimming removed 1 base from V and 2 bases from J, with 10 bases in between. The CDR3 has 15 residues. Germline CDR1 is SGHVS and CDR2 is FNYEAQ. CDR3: CASSLDRAATDTQYF. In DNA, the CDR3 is TGTGCCAGCAGCTTAGACAGGGCGGCCACAGATACGCAGTATTTT.

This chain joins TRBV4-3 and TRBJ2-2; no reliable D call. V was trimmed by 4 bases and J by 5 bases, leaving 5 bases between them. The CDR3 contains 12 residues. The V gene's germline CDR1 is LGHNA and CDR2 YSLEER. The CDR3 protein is CASSRGTGELFF. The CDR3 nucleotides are TGCGCCAGCAGCCGCGGAACCGGGGAGCTGTTTTTT.

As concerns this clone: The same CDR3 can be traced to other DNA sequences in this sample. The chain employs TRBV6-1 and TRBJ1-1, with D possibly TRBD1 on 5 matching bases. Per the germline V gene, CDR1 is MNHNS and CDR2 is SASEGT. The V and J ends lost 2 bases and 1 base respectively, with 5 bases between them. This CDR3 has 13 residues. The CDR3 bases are TGTGCCAGCAGTGAACAGGGGAACACTGAAGCTTTCTTT. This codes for CASSEQGNTEAFF.

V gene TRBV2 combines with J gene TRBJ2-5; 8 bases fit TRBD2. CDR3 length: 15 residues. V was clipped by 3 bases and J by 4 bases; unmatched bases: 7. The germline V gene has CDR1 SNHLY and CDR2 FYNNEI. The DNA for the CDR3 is TGTGCCAGCAGTGATAGGGGACTAGTTTTAGAGACCCAGTACTTC. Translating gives CASSDRGLVLETQYF.

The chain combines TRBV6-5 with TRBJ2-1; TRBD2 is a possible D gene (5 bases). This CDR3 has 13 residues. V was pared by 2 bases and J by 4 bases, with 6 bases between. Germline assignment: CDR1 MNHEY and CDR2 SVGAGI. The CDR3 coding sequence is TGTGCCAGCAGTTACGGGGAGTACAATGAGCAGTTCTTC. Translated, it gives CASSYGEYNEQFF.

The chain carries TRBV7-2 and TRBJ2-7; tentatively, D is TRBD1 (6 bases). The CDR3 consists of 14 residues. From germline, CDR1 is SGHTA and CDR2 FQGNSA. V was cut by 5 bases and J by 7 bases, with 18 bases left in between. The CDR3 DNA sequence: TGTGCCAGCAGCGCTGGACAGTTGGTAAAAGAGCAGTACTTC. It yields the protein CASSAGQLVKEQYF.

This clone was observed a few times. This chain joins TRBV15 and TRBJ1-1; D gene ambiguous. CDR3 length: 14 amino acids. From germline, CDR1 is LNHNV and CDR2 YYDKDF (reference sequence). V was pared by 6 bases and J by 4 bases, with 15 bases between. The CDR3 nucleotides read TGTGCCACCAGTCCGACCGGGATGGGCACTGAAGCTTTCTTT. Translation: CATSPTGMGTEAFF. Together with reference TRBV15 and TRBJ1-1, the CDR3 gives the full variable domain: DAMVIQNPRYQVTQFGKPVTLSCSQTLNHNVMYWYQQKSSQAPKLLFHYYDKDFNNEADTPDNFQSRRPNTSFCFLDIRSPGLGDTAMYLCATSPTGMGTEAFFGQGTRLTVV.

The CDR3 loop reads CATIQGVAETQYF. The CDR3 DNA reads as TGTGCCACAATACAGGGGGTAGCAGAGACCCAGTACTTC. This sequence joins TRBV6-1 and TRBJ2-5; TRBD1 matches at 8 bases. The CDR3 is made up of 13 amino acids. With V trimmed by 10 bases and J by 4 bases, 8 bases remained unmatched. Germline CDR1 is MNHNS and CDR2 is SASEGT.

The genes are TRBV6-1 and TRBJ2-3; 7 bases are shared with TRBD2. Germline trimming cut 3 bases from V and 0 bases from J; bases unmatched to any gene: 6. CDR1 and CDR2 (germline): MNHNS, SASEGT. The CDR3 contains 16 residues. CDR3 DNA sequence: TGTGCCAGCAGTGACCCGGCTAGCGGAAGCACAGATACGCAGTATTTT. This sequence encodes CASSDPASGSTDTQYF.

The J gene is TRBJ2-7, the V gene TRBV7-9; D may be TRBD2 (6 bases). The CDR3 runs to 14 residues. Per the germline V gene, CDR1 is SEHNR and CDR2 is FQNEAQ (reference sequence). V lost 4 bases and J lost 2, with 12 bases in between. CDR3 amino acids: CASSYAGMAYEQYF. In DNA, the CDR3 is TGTGCCAGCAGCTACGCGGGGATGGCCTACGAGCAGTACTTC.

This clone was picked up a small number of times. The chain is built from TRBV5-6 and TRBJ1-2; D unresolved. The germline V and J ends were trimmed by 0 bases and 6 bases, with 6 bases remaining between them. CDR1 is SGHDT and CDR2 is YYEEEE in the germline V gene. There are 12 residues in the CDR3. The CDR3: CASSLVRDGYTF. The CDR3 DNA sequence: TGTGCCAGCAGCTTGGTGCGAGATGGCTACACCTTC.

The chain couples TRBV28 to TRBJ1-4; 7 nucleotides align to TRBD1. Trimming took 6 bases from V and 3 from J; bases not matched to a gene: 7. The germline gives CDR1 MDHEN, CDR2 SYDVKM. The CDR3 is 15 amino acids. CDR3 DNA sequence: TGTGCCAGCAGAACCTCAGGGGGACCTAATGAAAAACTGTTTTTT. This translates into CASRTSGGPNEKLFF.

The CDR3 sequence: CASRTIRRDTPIFEQYF. In nucleotides, the CDR3 is TGTGCCAGCAGAACCATTCGCCGGGACACCCCCATTTTCGAGCAGTACTTC. This chain uses TRBV27 with TRBJ2-7; the D gene is possibly TRBD1 (6 bases). Trimming removed 6 bases at V and 6 bases at J, with 27 bases between. The CDR3 covers 17 residues. Germline V CDR1 and CDR2: MNHEY, SMNVEV (reference sequence).

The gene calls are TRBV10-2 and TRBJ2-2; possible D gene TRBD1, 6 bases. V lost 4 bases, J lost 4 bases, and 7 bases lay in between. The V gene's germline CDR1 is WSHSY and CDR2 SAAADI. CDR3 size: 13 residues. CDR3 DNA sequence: TGCGCCAGCAGTGTAGGGGGCACCGGGGAGCTGTTTTTT. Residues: CASSVGGTGELFF.

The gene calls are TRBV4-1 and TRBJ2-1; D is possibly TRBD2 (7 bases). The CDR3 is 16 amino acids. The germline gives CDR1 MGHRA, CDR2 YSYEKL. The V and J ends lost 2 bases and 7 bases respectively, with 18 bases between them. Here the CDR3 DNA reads TGCGCCAGCAGCCAATTTCGGGGGGCGAGAGAAAATGAGCAGTTCTTC. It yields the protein CASSQFRGARENEQFF.

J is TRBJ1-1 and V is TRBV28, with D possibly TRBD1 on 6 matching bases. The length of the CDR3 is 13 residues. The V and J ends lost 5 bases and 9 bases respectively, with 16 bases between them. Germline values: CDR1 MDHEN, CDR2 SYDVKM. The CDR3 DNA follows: TGTGCCAGCAGTATACAGGGACGCCCTAAAGCTTTCTTT. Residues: CASSIQGRPKAFF.

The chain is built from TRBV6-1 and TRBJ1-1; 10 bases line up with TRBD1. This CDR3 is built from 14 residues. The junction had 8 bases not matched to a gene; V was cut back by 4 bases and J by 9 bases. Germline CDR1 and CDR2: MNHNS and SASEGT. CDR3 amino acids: CASSGGDRGGKAFF. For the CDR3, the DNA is TGTGCCAGCAGTGGAGGGGACAGGGGTGGAAAAGCTTTCTTT.

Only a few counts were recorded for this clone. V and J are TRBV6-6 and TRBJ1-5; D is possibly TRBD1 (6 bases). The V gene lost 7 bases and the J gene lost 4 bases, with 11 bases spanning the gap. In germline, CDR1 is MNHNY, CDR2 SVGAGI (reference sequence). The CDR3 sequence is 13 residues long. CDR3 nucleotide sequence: TGTGCCAGCACAGGGGACGGGAATCAGCCCCAGCATTTT. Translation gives CASTGDGNQPQHF.

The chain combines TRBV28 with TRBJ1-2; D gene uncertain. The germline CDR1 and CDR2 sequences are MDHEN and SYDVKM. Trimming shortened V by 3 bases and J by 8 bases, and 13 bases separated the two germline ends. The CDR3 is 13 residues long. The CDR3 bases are TGTGCCAGCAGTTTTCGGGTTAACCACGGCTACACCTTC. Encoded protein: CASSFRVNHGYTF.

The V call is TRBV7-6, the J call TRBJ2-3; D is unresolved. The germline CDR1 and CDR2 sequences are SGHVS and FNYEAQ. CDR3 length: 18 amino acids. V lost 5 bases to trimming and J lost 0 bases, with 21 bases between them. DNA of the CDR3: TGTGCCAGCAGCCAACCCTCCGGTGATTTCTATAGCACAGATACGCAGTATTTT. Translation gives CASSQPSGDFYSTDTQYF.

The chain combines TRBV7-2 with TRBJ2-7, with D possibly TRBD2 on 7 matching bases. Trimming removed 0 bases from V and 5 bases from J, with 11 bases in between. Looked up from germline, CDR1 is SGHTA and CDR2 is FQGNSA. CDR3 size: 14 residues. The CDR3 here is CASSLAGGLNEQYF. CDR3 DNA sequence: TGTGCCAGCAGCTTAGCGGGGGGGCTCAACGAGCAGTACTTC.

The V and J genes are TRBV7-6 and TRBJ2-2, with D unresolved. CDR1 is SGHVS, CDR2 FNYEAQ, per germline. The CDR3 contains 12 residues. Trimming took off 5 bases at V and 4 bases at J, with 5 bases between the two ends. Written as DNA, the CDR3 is TGTGCCAGCAGCCACAGCACCGGGGAGCTGTTTTTT. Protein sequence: CASSHSTGELFF.

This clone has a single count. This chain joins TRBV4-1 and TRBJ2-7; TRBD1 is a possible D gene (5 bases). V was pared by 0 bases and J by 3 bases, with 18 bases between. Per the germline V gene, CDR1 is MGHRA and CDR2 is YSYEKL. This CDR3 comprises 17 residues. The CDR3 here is CASSQDTGTGHYYEQYF. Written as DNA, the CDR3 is TGCGCCAGCAGCCAAGACACCGGCACAGGCCACTACTACGAGCAGTACTTC.

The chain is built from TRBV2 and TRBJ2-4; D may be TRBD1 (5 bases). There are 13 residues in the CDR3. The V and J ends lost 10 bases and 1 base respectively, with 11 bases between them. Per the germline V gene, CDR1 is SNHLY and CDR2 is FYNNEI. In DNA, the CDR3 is TGTGCCACCCAGGGCAGTGCCAAAAACATTCAGTACTTC. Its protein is CATQGSAKNIQYF. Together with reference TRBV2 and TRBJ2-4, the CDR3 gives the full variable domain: EPEVTQTPSHQVTQMGQEVILRCVPISNHLYFYWYRQILGQKVEFLVSFYNNEISEKSEIFDDQFSVERPDGSNFTLKIRSTKLEDSAMYFCATQGSAKNIQYFGAGTRLSVL.

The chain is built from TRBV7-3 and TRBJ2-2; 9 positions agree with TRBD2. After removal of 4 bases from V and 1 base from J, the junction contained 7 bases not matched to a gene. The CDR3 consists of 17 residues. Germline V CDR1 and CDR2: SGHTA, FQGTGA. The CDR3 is CASSSLSSGVNTGELFF. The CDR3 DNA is TGTGCCAGCAGCTCACTATCTAGCGGGGTGAACACCGGGGAGCTGTTTTTT.

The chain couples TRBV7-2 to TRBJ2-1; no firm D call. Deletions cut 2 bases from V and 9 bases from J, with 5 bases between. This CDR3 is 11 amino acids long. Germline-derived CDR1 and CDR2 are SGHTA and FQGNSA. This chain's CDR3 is CASSLSGEQFF. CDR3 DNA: TGTGCCAGCAGCTTATCCGGTGAGCAGTTCTTC.

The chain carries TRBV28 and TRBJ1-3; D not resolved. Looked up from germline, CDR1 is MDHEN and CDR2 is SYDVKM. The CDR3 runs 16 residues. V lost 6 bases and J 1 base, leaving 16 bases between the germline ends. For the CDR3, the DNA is TGTGCCAGCAGCCAAATTACCTGGGAGTCTGGAAACACCATATATTTT. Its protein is CASSQITWESGNTIYF.

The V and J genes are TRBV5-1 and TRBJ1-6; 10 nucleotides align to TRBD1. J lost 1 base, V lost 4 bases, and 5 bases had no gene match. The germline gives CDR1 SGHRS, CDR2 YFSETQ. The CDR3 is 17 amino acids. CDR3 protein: CASSRRQGASYNSPLHF. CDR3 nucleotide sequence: TGCGCCAGCAGCAGACGACAGGGGGCATCCTATAATTCACCCCTCCACTTT.